Listed below are T cell receptor beta chains from one sample, sequenced in a study of blood T cell repertoires in COVID-19. This table comes from immunoSEQ multiplex PCR, and its TCRdb copy is limited to in-frame clones, with some not included. This sample carries about 390,000 clones, more than 75% of them seen once, and the ten largest clones take roughly 9.4%. Sequencing was done on a sample of PBMCs or T cells enriched from blood (not recorded which). The source of these receptors is a woman aged 45-65 years who had recovered from COVID-19. Each CDR3 is given with its conserved first and last residue. The D gene is left open where the match is weak. Some rows have no size entry. The others give once, few or many, or a class for an expanded clone.

TRBV6-5,TRBJ2-5,NA,NA,TGTGCCAGCAGCTTAACGAGGCGGCTCCAAGAGACCCAGTACTTC,CASSLTRRLQETQYF
TRBV7-2,TRBJ1-1,NA,NA,TGTGCCAGCAGCTTTCATTTTGGAGGCAGGGGAAACACTGAAGCTTTCTTT,CASSFHFGGRGNTEAFF
TRBV6-2/TRBV6-3,TRBJ2-5,many,TRBD2,TGTGCCAGCAGTTCGTTAGCGGGGGGTACGGGGGCACGGGAGACCCAGTACTTC,CASSSLAGGTGARETQYF
TRBV6-5,TRBJ1-1,NA,NA,TGTGCCAGCAGTTACTCTTTTGCGGGAGGAGCTTTCTTT,CASSYSFAGGAFF
TRBV28,TRBJ1-1,NA,TRBD1,TGTGCCAGCAGTTTATGGGGACAGATAAACACTGAAGCTTTCTTT,CASSLWGQINTEAFF
TRBV25-1,TRBJ2-3,NA,TRBD2,TGTGCCAGCAGTCGGGCGGGGGAGGCGGATACGCAGTATTTT,CASSRAGEADTQYF
TRBV18,TRBJ2-7,NA,NA,TGTGCCAGCTCACCGTTAGTGAATATTCGCCCCTACGAGCAGTACTTC,CASSPLVNIRPYEQYF
TRBV2,TRBJ2-5,NA,TRBD1,TGTGCCAGCAGGATTACAGGGGTAGGAGAGACCCAGTACTTC,CASRITGVGETQYF
TRBV28,TRBJ1-1,NA,TRBD1,TGTGCCAGCAGTTTACTTCACGGACAGGGGGCGAACACTGAAGCTTTCTTT,CASSLLHGQGANTEAFF
TRBV3-1/TRBV3-2,TRBJ1-2,once,NA,TGTGCCAGCAGCCAAGAAAGCGGGGGCCGTGGCTACACCTTC,CASSQESGGRGYTF
TRBV5-1,TRBJ2-7,NA,TRBD1,TGCGCCAGCAGCTTAAGGGGACAGGACTCCTACGAGCAGTACTTC,CASSLRGQDSYEQYF
TRBV25-1,TRBJ2-1,few,NA,TGTGCCAGCAGTGACGCGGGGCTTTCTTACAATGAGCAGTTCTTC,CASSDAGLSYNEQFF
TRBV30,TRBJ1-4,NA,NA,TGTGCCCAGGGGCAGGAAAAACTGTTTTTT,CAQGQEKLFF
TRBV28,TRBJ1-6,NA,TRBD1,TGTGCCAGCACCGGACAGGTTAATTCACCCCTCCACTTT,CASTGQVNSPLHF
TRBV5-1,TRBJ2-7,few,NA,TGCGCCAGCAGCCATGACTCAACCTCTCGCGAGCAGTACTTC,CASSHDSTSREQYF
TRBV4-2,TRBJ1-3,NA,TRBD1,TGTGCCAGCAGCCAAGAAGGACGACAGGGCTCTGGAAACACCATATATTTT,CASSQEGRQGSGNTIYF
TRBV28,TRBJ1-3,NA,TRBD1,TGTGCCAGCAATAGGCTCCAGACAGGGAACCCTGGAAACACCATATATTTT,CASNRLQTGNPGNTIYF
TRBV30,TRBJ1-1,NA,TRBD1,TGTGCCTGTCAACAGGGGTACAGGGAGAACACTGAAGCTTTCTTT,CACQQGYRENTEAFF
TRBV11-2,TRBJ1-1,NA,TRBD1,TGTGCCAGCAGCCTAGAGGGACAGGGGGCCCAGAACACTGAAGCTTTCTTT,CASSLEGQGAQNTEAFF
TRBV13,TRBJ1-1,NA,NA,TGTGCCAGCAGCTTAGGGGGAGCTTTAAACACTGAAGCTTTCTTT,CASSLGGALNTEAFF
TRBV2,TRBJ1-5,once,NA,TGTGCCAGCAGAGGGGGGGGTGAGCCCCAGCATTTT,CASRGGGEPQHF
TRBV15,TRBJ1-3,NA,NA,TGTGCCACCAGCAGTCACTTCTCTGGAAACACCATATATTTT,CATSSHFSGNTIYF
TRBV6-5,TRBJ1-1,NA,TRBD1,TGTGCCAGCAGTAAGGACAGGGTTTTCGCTGAAGCTTTCTTT,CASSKDRVFAEAFF
TRBV27,TRBJ2-7,NA,NA,TGTGCCAGCAGACAGACACCATCCTACGAGCAGTACTTC,CASRQTPSYEQYF
TRBV27,TRBJ1-2,NA,NA,TGTGCCAGCAGAGGAGATTTTGGCTATGGCTACACCTTC,CASRGDFGYGYTF
TRBV4-2,TRBJ2-2,NA,NA,TGTGCCGTCCAGACGGGGACCGGGGAGCTGTTTTTT,CAVQTGTGELFF
TRBV7-2,TRBJ1-5,NA,NA,TGTGCCAGCAGCCCCCGAGTGAATCAGCCCCAGCATTTT,CASSPRVNQPQHF
TRBV29-1,TRBJ1-4,NA,NA,TGCAGCGTTGGTCATGCAACTAATGAAAAACTGTTTTTT,CSVGHATNEKLFF
TRBV19,TRBJ2-1,NA,TRBD1,TGTGCCAGTAGTCCGCACCGTGGGACAGGAACCTACAATGAGCAGTTCTTC,CASSPHRGTGTYNEQFF
TRBV6-5,TRBJ2-1,NA,TRBD2,TGTGCCAGCAGTTATCGGGCTAGCGGGTCCAGGAAAGAGCAGTTCTTC,CASSYRASGSRKEQFF
TRBV11-2,TRBJ1-2,NA,NA,TGTGCCAGCAGCGACACCGGGACACTCTATGGCTACACCTTC,CASSDTGTLYGYTF
TRBV7-2,TRBJ1-1,NA,NA,TGTGCCAGCAGCTTAGCGATTAGGGAGTTTGAAGCTTTCTTT,CASSLAIREFEAFF
TRBV13,TRBJ1-1,NA,NA,TGTGCCAGCAGCCCCCCAGGGCCAGGCGAATACACTGAAGCTTTCTTT,CASSPPGPGEYTEAFF
TRBV5-1,TRBJ2-2,once,TRBD1,TGCGCCAGCAGCCGGGACAGCGTGGAGGAGGGGGAGCTGTTTTTT,CASSRDSVEEGELFF
TRBV19,TRBJ2-3,NA,NA,TGTGCCAGTAGTATTGGGCCCGACAGGGAGGCAGATACGCAGTATTTT,CASSIGPDREADTQYF
TRBV3-1/TRBV3-2,TRBJ2-2,NA,TRBD1,TGTGCCAGCAGCCGAAGTTGGGACAGCGCGAACACCGGGGAGCTGTTTTTT,CASSRSWDSANTGELFF
TRBV5-1,TRBJ1-2,NA,TRBD1,TGCGCCAGCAGCTTACAGGGGGACTATGGCTACACCTTC,CASSLQGDYGYTF
TRBV24-1,TRBJ2-1,NA,NA,TGTGCCACCAGTGAGGATGGACAGTCATACAATGAGCAGTTCTTC,CATSEDGQSYNEQFF
TRBV3-1/TRBV3-2,TRBJ2-3,NA,NA,TGTGCCAGCAGCCCCCTTAGCACAGATACGCAGTATTTT,CASSPLSTDTQYF
TRBV3-1/TRBV3-2,TRBJ1-2,few,TRBD1,TGTGCCAGCAGTCCGGGACAGGGGGCCTATGGCTACACCTTC,CASSPGQGAYGYTF
TRBV7-9,TRBJ2-2,NA,TRBD1,TGTGCCAGCAGCACGACAGGGGACGCGAACACCGGGGAGCTGTTTTTT,CASSTTGDANTGELFF
TRBV18,TRBJ2-5,NA,NA,TGTGCCAGCTCATACTACCTCCAAGAGACCCAGTACTTC,CASSYYLQETQYF
TRBV5-6,TRBJ1-1,NA,NA,TGTGCCAGCAGCCTCGAGATGAACACTGAAGCTTTCTTT,CASSLEMNTEAFF
TRBV9,TRBJ1-3,NA,TRBD1,TGTGCCAGCAGCGTAGTGGGGGGACAGATCTCTGGAAACACCATATATTTT,CASSVVGGQISGNTIYF
TRBV4-1,TRBJ2-7,NA,NA,TGCGCCAGCAGCCAAGGGAGGAATCGACAGGTCTCGGGCTACGAGCAGTACTTC,CASSQGRNRQVSGYEQYF
TRBV7-6,TRBJ1-6,NA,NA,TGTGCCAGCAGCTCGAGAGGCCCTAGCTCCTATAATTCACCCCTCCACTTT,CASSSRGPSSYNSPLHF
TRBV4-1,TRBJ1-5,NA,TRBD1,TGCGCCAGCAGCCAAGAGTCGGTAACAGGGGTTGCTCAGCCCCAGCATTTT,CASSQESVTGVAQPQHF
TRBV5-1,TRBJ2-3,few,TRBD2,TGCGCCAGCAGCTTGGCCCCGGCTAGCGGGGGGCCCACAGATACGCAGTATTTT,CASSLAPASGGPTDTQYF
TRBV2,TRBJ1-1,once,NA,TGTGCCAGCAAAGTGGGCATGAACACTGAAGCTTTCTTT,CASKVGMNTEAFF
TRBV30,TRBJ1-6,NA,NA,TGTGCCTGCGCCCTTGGGGGCCGAAGTGATTCACCCCTCCACTTT,CACALGGRSDSPLHF
TRBV7-8,TRBJ1-1,once,NA,TGTGCCAGCAGCTACCGACACACCACTGAAGCTTTCTTT,CASSYRHTTEAFF
TRBV9,TRBJ2-2,NA,NA,TGTGCCAGCAGCGTATATCAGGCAGGGGAAACCGGGGAGCTGTTTTTT,CASSVYQAGETGELFF
TRBV27,TRBJ1-6,NA,NA,TGTGCCAGCAGTCTGCACAGGGTCTTAAAGAATTCACCCCTCCACTTT,CASSLHRVLKNSPLHF
TRBV13,TRBJ1-2,NA,NA,TGTGCCAGCAGCTCAGAAGTTAAAATGGGGGGGAATAGAAACTATGGCTACACCTTC,CASSSEVKMGGNRNYGYTF
TRBV4-1,TRBJ1-1,NA,NA,TGCGCCAGCAGCCCCATGAAGGGAGCTGACACTGAAGCTTTCTTT,CASSPMKGADTEAFF
TRBV28,TRBJ1-5,once,NA,TGTGCCAGCAGTTCCACCTACAGGAGTCAGCCCCAGCATTTT,CASSSTYRSQPQHF
TRBV27,TRBJ1-1,NA,NA,TGTGCCAGCAGTTTCGTCAGGGACACTGAAGCTTTCTTT,CASSFVRDTEAFF